This T cell receptor (beta chain) stems from a study of identical twins. General observations from the study: The study found excess low generation probability among twin-shared out-of-frame alpha sequences. There is a chance that invariant MAIT and iNKT cells partially muddied zero-insertion analyses. Weaker excess twin sharing was observed in beta out-of-frame sequences.

TCRdb analysed the 5' RACE reads with MiXCR anew, one entry per CDR3 protein. The sample consists of some 760,000 distinct CDR3 sequences, roughly 20% of them appearing once. A word on this clonotype: The antigen is unknown.

The germline V and J ends were trimmed by 4 bases and 5 bases, with 14 bases remaining between them. CDR3 length equals 14 residues. Germline V CDR1 and CDR2: DFQATT, SNEGSKA (reference sequence). The same data also went into a second study, on T cells expressing NK-cell markers.

The chain combines TRBV20-1 with TRBJ2-2, with D perhaps TRBD1 or TRBD2 (6 bases each). The sequence came from a woman between 18 and 29 years old in good health. Source material: PBMCs. In DNA, the CDR3 is TGCAGTGCTAAGGGGGGCTTGGGAACCGGGGAGCTGTTTTTT. Protein sequence: CSAKGGLGTGELFF.